The T cell receptor beta chain under discussion was sequenced for a study of tumor-infiltrating lymphocytes in primary liver carcinoma (TCRdb year 2017). Study-wide context: Of the five patients, three men and two women aged 30 to 69 years, four had hepatocellular carcinoma and one had combined HCC and intrahepatic cholangiocarcinoma. Tumors of the five patients were stage T1-T3 N0M0 with maximum diameters of about 4.2 to 10 cm. Each sample produced about 3.5 to 8 million productive TCRbeta reads, and read depth showed no significant difference between tissue types. TCRbeta repertoire sequencing, expression microarrays and whole-exome sequencing were combined in the study across five regions of each liver tumor, with adjacent normal tissue and blood also included. A total of 35 specimens from 5 patients underwent TCRbeta repertoire sequencing, comprising around 25 tumor regions, 5 adjacent noncancerous liver tissues and 5 peripheral blood samples. To link TCRbeta repertoire diversity to the local molecular phenotype, the 20 to 25 tumor region samples were profiled with Agilent mRNA microarrays. Reproducibility between technical replicate repertoires was high, with correlation coefficients above 0.98 and mean shared-clone rates near 0.89.

Total RNA and DNA were co-extracted without cell sorting from roughly 20-30 mg of bulk tissue using the AllPrep DNA/RNA mini kit. Between November 2015 and early 2016, roughly 5 patients in China with histopathologically diagnosed primary liver carcinoma had their tumors surgically resected. Patients had chronic HBV infection and were treatment-naive at sampling. Five spatially separated regions were sampled from each tumor: the superior, inferior, left-lateral and right-lateral poles, plus the tumor centre. Histological examination found more than 75% viable tumor cells in every tumor sample. Each fresh piece of tumor and adjacent tissue was cut in two, with one half stored in RNAlater at -80 degrees C and the other half sent for histology. Turning to this clonotype: Its antigen remains unidentified. At one end the junction does not follow the germline gene, possibly because of a read error.

Starting from about 550 ng total RNA, TCRbeta-specific cDNA was produced by reverse transcription with a constant-region primer and ProtoScript II reverse transcriptase. The TCRbeta libraries were prepared through three rounds of nested multiplex PCR following a slightly modified ARM-PCR procedure. Multiplex TRBV1-TRBV30 forward primers and a Cbeta reverse primer were used in the first two PCR rounds, each of which was run for 10 cycles. Sample barcodes and Illumina adapters were attached in a final 25-cycle PCR using Deep VentR polymerase. Amplicons of 200-500 bp were gel-purified with a QIAquick gel extraction kit before sequencing. TCRbeta amplicons were sequenced on an Illumina HiSeq 2500 with 250-bp paired-end reads. From the authors' description of their analysis: Trimmomatic v0.33 was used to quality-trim the reads, and FLASH v1.2.11 was used to merge paired reads so that full CDR3 sequences could be recovered. V, D and J germline segments were assigned to the rearranged TCRbeta sequences by MiGEC v1.2.1b. Clonotype statistics and Shannon-Wiener diversity indices were calculated with VDJtools v1.0.0. To cut down on sampling bias, every analysis after diversity analysis relied on just the 250 most abundant clonotypes from each sample. TCRdb trimmed the raw reads at Q25, called clones with MiXCR and kept productive beta chains. Entries that share a CDR3 protein sequence are merged under the most common genes and DNA. These V and J calls originate from TCRdb's pipeline instead of the authors' own analysis. Within this sample are tens of thousands of distinct CDR3 sequences, with approximately 71% of them counted one time only. Around a third of the sample goes to the ten largest clones.

CDR1 and CDR2, per the germline V gene, are SGHAT and FQNNGV. The CDR3 holds 14 amino acids from the cysteine to the phenylalanine. This entry keeps only the CDR3 DNA: 42 bases, framed from base 1. Study-wide conclusions, independent of this receptor: Only the TCR beta chain was sequenced, which likely underestimates true repertoire diversity because unpaired alpha chains were not captured. Only about 8-24% of top clones were present in all five regions of a tumor, suggesting spatial heterogeneity of tumor-infiltrating T cells. Since the samples were bulk and unsorted, there was no way to compare CD4+ and CD8+ T cell repertoires. Repertoire overlap was found to be higher between tumor regions (mean approximately 36%) than between tumor-adjacent (roughly 17%) or tumor-blood (around 14%) pairs, consistent with antigen-driven expansion. The top 250 clones made up a significantly larger repertoire fraction in tumors than in blood (p = 0.039). The study included only a few patients, and the authors note findings should be validated in a larger study.

Rearrangement joined TRBV11-2 to TRBJ1-5, with no confidently assigned D gene. The receptor was isolated from a woman aged 25 to 39 with primary liver carcinoma and hepatitis B virus infection. Sequenced material: liver tumor tissue from sampling region 3. This sample's cell subset or site label indicates: tumor region T3, left-lateral pole. The CDR3: CASSLNLTGRPQHF. The DNA sequence is given as TGTGCTAGCAGCTTAAATCTCACTGGCCGGCCCCAGCATTTT. Here the CDR3 is joined to the reference TRBV11-2 and TRBJ1-5 genes, and the full variable domain is: EAGVAQSPRYKIIEKRQSVAFWCNPISGHATLYWYQQILGQGPKLLIQFQNNGVVDDSQLPKDRFSAERLKGVDSTLKIQPAKLEDSAVYLCASSLNLTGRPQHFGDGTRLSIL.